This T cell receptor beta chain was observed in a study of neoadjuvant anti-PD-1 for oral cavity cancer. Study-level background: Before surgery, most patients got three to four biweekly 3 mg/kg nivolumab doses. Around day 43, patients without progression received a fourth nivolumab dose before surgery. The study's findings and limits: After neoadjuvant nivolumab, PBMC T cell clonality was significantly higher in non-responders than responders. Higher pretreatment Treg/Th17 ratios tracked higher pretreatment blood clonality.

Sequencing used immunoSEQ multiplex PCR; TCRdb keeps in-frame clones, though not all of them. The sample lists about 14,000 clones; nearly 70% were seen once. The CDR3 contains 14 residues. The germline V gene has CDR1 MNHNS and CDR2 SASEGT. Trimming removed 2 bases from V and 5 bases from J, with 9 bases in between. Time point reported: after neoadjuvant nivolumab, at surgical resection. This clone showed up just a few times. Its target is not known. The specimen was PBMCs, collected after nivolumab (anti-PD-1) treatment. The clonotype comes from a person aged 35-79 years with oral cavity squamous cell carcinoma. The chain uses TRBV6-1 and TRBJ2-2; no definite D call. The CDR3 region has the DNA TGTGCCAGCAGTGAACTGGCGGCGACCGGGGAGCTGTTTTTT. Its protein product is CASSELAATGELFF.